The next 17 T cell receptor beta chains were all read from a single sample in a study of CD8 T cells in ankylosing spondylitis. Points from the study as a whole: Roughly eight highly homologous variants made up a TCR beta motif that seemed to typify ankylosing spondylitis blood.

Antigens of these TCRs are unknown. TCRdb processed the 5' RACE reads anew with MiXCR; each CDR3 protein has one entry. The sample consists of roughly 490,000 distinct CDR3 sequences, about 5.2% of them appearing once. The sequenced material came from blood, either unsorted or a sorted T cell fraction (not recorded which). These receptors were obtained from a male donor with ankylosing spondylitis.

This clonotype was found many times. This chain connects TRBV27 to TRBJ2-1; 8 bases line up with TRBD2. Germline V gene lookup returns CDR1 MNHEY and CDR2 SMNVEV (reference sequence). V gave up 4 bases and J gave up 3 bases; unmatched junction bases: 8. The length of the CDR3 is 16 residues. CDR3 nucleotide sequence: TGTGCCAGCAGTTCCCTCGTAGCGGGAAACTACAATGAGCAGTTCTTC. This gives the protein CASSSLVAGNYNEQFF.

This clonotype occurred many times. The CDR3 region has the DNA TGTGCCAGCAGCTTGAGGGACAGAGCTGGGGCCAACGTCCTGACTTTC. Translating gives CASSLRDRAGANVLTF. The chain links TRBV7-8 to TRBJ2-6; 7 bases are a match to TRBD1. CDR1 is SGHVS and CDR2 is FQNEAQ in the germline V gene. V dropped 3 bases and J dropped 2; count of bases not matched to a gene: 4. This CDR3 spans 16 amino acids.

In this sample, this clonotype turned up many times. The rearrangement joins TRBV20-1 to TRBJ1-2, with 7 bases that match TRBD1. The V and J ends lost 5 bases and 4 bases, in that order; junction bases with no gene match: 7. The germline V gene encodes CDR1 DFQATT and CDR2 SNEGSKA (reference sequence). This CDR3 comprises 13 residues. The CDR3 region has the DNA TGCAGTGCTCCGAGGGGGCACGGCTATGGCTACACCTTC. Its protein is CSAPRGHGYGYTF.

The sample holds a few counts of this clonotype. The gene calls are TRBV20-1 and TRBJ2-3; maybe TRBD2 (5 bases). V dropped 0 bases and J dropped 4 bases, with 14 bases sitting between them. CDR1 and CDR2 (germline): DFQATT, SNEGSKA (reference sequence). The CDR3 length is 15 residues. The chain's CDR3 is CSARDHAGPPDTQYF. The CDR3 DNA follows: TGCAGTGCTAGAGATCATGCGGGCCCCCCAGATACGCAGTATTTT.

This clonotype showed up many times. This chain connects TRBV28 to TRBJ2-1; no clear D gene. This CDR3 contains 10 residues. The V end lost 6 bases, the J end lost 11 bases, and 8 bases lay between the germline ends. From germline, CDR1 is MDHEN and CDR2 SYDVKM. Here the CDR3 DNA reads TGTGCCAGCAGCTATAACCAGCAGTTCTTC. Residues: CASSYNQQFF.

This clonotype occurred once. A much larger clone sits a single nucleotide away, making a read error possible. The chain has TRBV5-6 and TRBJ2-2, with TRBD1 identical over 8 bases. V shed 5 bases, J shed 3 bases, and the junction held 9 bases outside the gene matches. CDR1 and CDR2 from the germline V gene are SGHDT and YYEEEE. The CDR3 has 16 amino acids. The CDR3 region is CASRSRQGMYTGELFF. DNA for the CDR3: TGTGCCAGCAGATCTCGACAGGGGATGTACACCGGGGAGCTGTTTTTT.

This clonotype was seen ten or more times. The chain is built from TRBV7-2 and TRBJ2-1, with TRBD2 identical over 12 bases. The CDR3 spans 16 residues. The germline V gene encodes CDR1 SGHTA and CDR2 FQGNSA. After removal of 4 bases from V and 10 bases from J, the junction contained 11 bases not matched to a gene. Here the CDR3 reads CASSSRTSGTSAEQFF. The CDR3 DNA follows: TGTGCCAGCAGCTCCAGGACTAGCGGGACTTCTGCGGAGCAGTTCTTC.

This clonotype has ten or more counts. The chain uses TRBV20-1 and TRBJ1-5; D might be TRBD1 (5 bases). Trimming took off 5 bases at V and 1 base at J, with 9 bases between the two ends. Germline loops: CDR1 DFQATT, CDR2 SNEGSKA (reference sequence). This CDR3 comprises 13 residues. In nucleotides, the CDR3 is TGCAGTGCTCGCCGGGACAGCAATCAGCCCCAGCATTTT. Its protein is CSARRDSNQPQHF.

This clonotype occurred many times. The gene calls are TRBV28 and TRBJ2-5; D gene unclear. CDR3 length: 17 amino acids. Per the germline V gene, CDR1 is MDHEN and CDR2 is SYDVKM. Trimming stripped 7 bases from V and 5 bases from J, with 26 bases between. The CDR3 DNA follows: TGTGCCAGCAACCTCCACCCCAGCCAACACATTCAGGAGACCCAGTACTTC. Protein product: CASNLHPSQHIQETQYF. Drawing the rest from reference TRBV28 and TRBJ2-5, the complete variable domain is DVKVTQSSRYLVKRTGEKVFLECVQDMDHENMFWYRQDPGLGLRLIYFSYDVKMKEKGDIPEGYSVSREKKERFSLILESASTNQTSMYLCASNLHPSQHIQETQYFGPGTRLLVL.

This clonotype was seen only a few times. V and J are TRBV6-9 and TRBJ1-1; D remains unclear. This CDR3 has 12 residues. Germline loops: CDR1 MNHGY, CDR2 SVAAGI. The V and J ends lost 10 bases and 11 bases respectively, with 20 bases between them. The CDR3, as DNA: TGTGCCATCATCCCCCGGAACAATAGGGCTTTCTTT. Protein: CAIIPRNNRAFF.

Many counts were recorded for this clonotype. This chain uses TRBV7-8 with TRBJ2-7; D might be TRBD2 (7 bases). The germline gives CDR1 SGHVS, CDR2 FQNEAQ. This CDR3 contains 16 residues. V was clipped by 1 base and J by 4 bases, with 17 bases between them. The CDR3 region has the DNA TGTGCCAGCAGCTTAGGCGGGGCGGGGGCAGGGTACGAGCAGTACTTC. This sequence encodes CASSLGGAGAGYEQYF. Looking up the rest from reference TRBV7-8 and TRBJ2-7 gives the full variable domain: GAGVSQSPRYKVAKRGQDVALRCDPISGHVSLFWYQQALGQGPEFLTYFQNEAQLDKSGLPSDRFFAERPEGSVSTLKIQRTQQEDSAVYLCASSLGGAGAGYEQYFGPGTRLTVT.

In this sample, this clonotype turned up many times. The chain uses TRBV6-6 and TRBJ2-3; the match to TRBD1 covers 9 bases. Germline V gene sequence: CDR1 MNHNY, CDR2 SVGAGI (reference sequence). V shed 11 bases and J 0 bases; nucleotides not matched to a gene: 3. This CDR3 has 13 residues. CDR3 in DNA: TGTGCCGAGGGACAGGGAAGCACAGATACGCAGTATTTT. It yields the protein CAEGQGSTDTQYF.

There are many counts of this clonotype. The chain carries TRBV4-2 and TRBJ1-2, with D uncertain. CDR3 length: 15 residues. CDR1 and CDR2 (germline): LGHNA, YNFKEQ. Trimming removed 0 bases from V and 4 bases from J, with 12 bases in between. The CDR3 region is CASSQDKVPFYGYTF. The CDR3 DNA follows: TGTGCCAGCAGCCAAGATAAGGTTCCCTTCTATGGCTACACCTTC.

This clonotype has a count of ten or more. The chain joins TRBV20-1 to TRBJ2-7; D remains unclear. Germline V gene lookup returns CDR1 DFQATT and CDR2 SNEGSKA (reference sequence). CDR3 size: 15 residues. The V and J ends lost 0 bases and 0 bases respectively, with 12 bases between them. This chain's CDR3 is CSARDYQVPSYEQYF. CDR3 DNA: TGCAGTGCTAGAGATTACCAGGTCCCCTCCTACGAGCAGTACTTC.

This clonotype was counted many times. V is TRBV7-9 and J is TRBJ1-1; the D gene is possibly TRBD1 (5 bases). Trimming pared 1 base from V and 9 bases from J, leaving 6 bases between. Germline V gives CDR1 SEHNR, CDR2 FQNEAQ (reference sequence). The CDR3 runs to 11 residues. The chain's CDR3 is CASSLGDQAFF. In nucleotides, the CDR3 is TGTGCCAGCAGCTTAGGGGACCAAGCTTTCTTT.

Ten or more counts support this clonotype. The J gene is TRBJ1-6, the V gene TRBV10-3, with TRBD1 identical over 7 bases. Germline V gene sequence: CDR1 ENHRY, CDR2 SYGVKD. The CDR3 runs to 13 residues. V shed 11 bases, J shed 6 bases, and the junction held 7 bases outside the gene matches. Here the CDR3 reads CAATGQINSPLHF. CDR3 sequence (DNA): TGTGCCGCCACGGGACAGATTAATTCACCCCTCCACTTT.

This clonotype was found many times. V usage is TRBV4-1 and J usage is TRBJ1-5; D not resolved. From germline, CDR1 is MGHRA and CDR2 YSYEKL. V gave up 3 bases and J gave up 8 bases, with 8 bases separating them. CDR3 length: 12 residues. The CDR3 nucleotides are TGCGCCAGCAGCCAGGGAAGTAAGCCCCAGCATTTT. It codes for CASSQGSKPQHF.